Listed below are T cell receptor beta chains from one sample, sequenced in a study of cytomegalovirus exposure and HLA in healthy donors. The table came from immunoSEQ multiplex PCR; TCRdb's copy has only in-frame clones and leaves some out. This table has around 130,000 clones, roughly 80% appearing once. Input material: PBMCs. The receptors were sampled from a boy younger than 18 in good health and CMV-seronegative. Each CDR3 is given with its conserved first and last residue. The order of the fields is CDR3 protein, CDR3 DNA, V gene, clone size, J gene, CDR3 length, D gene. The D gene is left open where the match is weak. Rows may omit the clone size; those that give it use once, few, many or a size class.

CDR3: CASSSTSGGNNEQFF
DNA: TGTGCCAGCAGTTCGACTAGCGGGGGAAACAATGAGCAGTTCTTC
V: TRBV27
size: once
J: TRBJ2-1
length: 15
D: TRBD2

CDR3: CASSYRGLSYNEQFF
DNA: TGCGCCAGCAGCTACAGGGGGCTCTCCTACAATGAGCAGTTCTTC
V: TRBV4-1
size: .
J: TRBJ2-1
length: 15
D: TRBD1

CDR3: CASSKTGGRFSYEQYF
DNA: TGTGCCAGTAGTAAGACAGGGGGCCGCTTCTCCTACGAGCAGTACTTC
V: TRBV19
size: .
J: TRBJ2-7
length: 16
D: TRBD1

CDR3: CASSRTPGTSFYEQFF
DNA: TGTGCCAGCTCACGCACACCCGGGACTAGTTTCTATGAGCAGTTCTTC
V: TRBV18
size: .
J: TRBJ2-1
length: 16
D: TRBD2

CDR3: CAISESTSGSYEQYF
DNA: TGTGCCATCAGTGAGTCGACTAGCGGTTCCTACGAGCAGTACTTC
V: TRBV10-3
size: .
J: TRBJ2-7
length: 15
D: TRBD2

CDR3: CASSVQLPASRQYF
DNA: TGTGCCAGCAGTGTCCAACTACCAGCATCCCGGCAGTACTTC
V: TRBV2
size: .
J: TRBJ2-7
length: 14
D: .

CDR3: CASSLERNTEAFF
DNA: TGCGCCAGCAGCTTAGAGAGGAACACTGAAGCTTTCTTT
V: TRBV5-1
size: .
J: TRBJ1-1
length: 13
D: .

CDR3: CASSLLGQGIGADTEAFF
DNA: TGCGCCAGCAGCCTCCTGGGACAGGGGATAGGTGCGGACACTGAAGCTTTCTTT
V: TRBV4-3
size: .
J: TRBJ1-1
length: 18
D: TRBD1

CDR3: CASSLGGQNTIYF
DNA: TGTGCCAGCAGCTTAGGGGGACAAAACACCATATATTTT
V: TRBV7-2
size: .
J: TRBJ1-3
length: 13
D: .

CDR3: CAWSAKGAENTEAFF
DNA: TGTGCCTGGAGTGCAAAGGGGGCGGAGAACACTGAAGCTTTCTTT
V: TRBV30
size: .
J: TRBJ1-1
length: 15
D: TRBD1

CDR3: CASSLAGLAPSYNEQFF
DNA: TGTGCCAGCAGCTTAGCGGGACTAGCGCCTTCCTACAATGAGCAGTTCTTC
V: TRBV7-9
size: once
J: TRBJ2-1
length: 17
D: TRBD2

CDR3: CASSGVSGNEQFF
DNA: TGTGCCAGCAGTGGAGTGTCCGGTAATGAGCAGTTCTTC
V: TRBV6-1
size: .
J: TRBJ2-1
length: 13
D: .

CDR3: CASSPREGSGNTIYF
DNA: TGTGCCAGCAGTCCCCGGGAGGGCTCTGGAAACACCATATATTTT
V: TRBV27
size: .
J: TRBJ1-3
length: 15
D: .

CDR3: CASRSTGAVEQYF
DNA: TGTGCCAGTAGGAGTACTGGGGCCGTCGAGCAGTACTTC
V: TRBV19
size: .
J: TRBJ2-7
length: 13
D: .

CDR3: CASSLLVGGGYTF
DNA: TGTGCCAGCAGCTTACTGGTAGGGGGTGGCTACACCTTC
V: TRBV11-2
size: .
J: TRBJ1-2
length: 13
D: .

CDR3: CASSPRQNQPQHF
DNA: TGTGCCAGCAGCCCCAGACAGAATCAGCCCCAGCATTTT
V: TRBV7-2
size: .
J: TRBJ1-5
length: 13
D: .

CDR3: CASSPWTSGLANEQYF
DNA: TGTGCCAGCAGCCCCTGGACTAGCGGGCTAGCCAACGAGCAGTACTTC
V: TRBV7-9
size: .
J: TRBJ2-7
length: 16
D: TRBD2

CDR3: CASSFGLPRAEAFF
DNA: TGTGCCAGCAGCTTCGGTCTCCCGAGGGCTGAAGCTTTCTTT
V: TRBV11-3
size: .
J: TRBJ1-1
length: 14
D: .

CDR3: CASHSINSPLHF
DNA: TGTGCCAGTCACTCAATAAATTCACCCCTCCACTTT
V: TRBV19
size: .
J: TRBJ1-6
length: 12
D: .

CDR3: CASSSTIAGTYEQYF
DNA: TGTGCCAGCAGCTCCACGATAGCGGGTACTTACGAGCAGTACTTC
V: TRBV5-4
size: .
J: TRBJ2-7
length: 15
D: TRBD2

CDR3: CASKAVGGNVYNEQFF
DNA: TGTGCCAGCAAGGCGGTAGGCGGGAATGTCTACAATGAGCAGTTCTTC
V: TRBV27
size: .
J: TRBJ2-1
length: 16
D: .

CDR3: CASSFLGTALSGANVLTF
DNA: TGCGCCAGCAGCTTCTTGGGGACAGCCCTCTCTGGGGCCAACGTCCTGACTTTC
V: TRBV5-1
size: .
J: TRBJ2-6
length: 18
D: TRBD1

CDR3: CASSPTQAISGNTIYF
DNA: TGCGCCAGCAGCCCCACCCAAGCGATCTCTGGAAACACCATATATTTT
V: TRBV5-1
size: .
J: TRBJ1-3
length: 16
D: .

CDR3: CASSRQPTSGGTDTQYF
DNA: TGCGCCAGCAGCCGCCAGCCGACTAGCGGTGGCACAGATACGCAGTATTTT
V: TRBV4-1
size: once
J: TRBJ2-3
length: 17
D: TRBD2

CDR3: CAWWASGGAEQYF
DNA: TGTGCCTGGTGGGCTAGCGGTGGCGCCGAGCAGTACTTC
V: TRBV30
size: .
J: TRBJ2-7
length: 13
D: TRBD2

CDR3: CAWSLGLKDYEQYF
DNA: TGTGCCTGGAGTCTTGGACTAAAGGACTACGAGCAGTACTTC
V: TRBV30
size: .
J: TRBJ2-7
length: 14
D: .

CDR3: CASSDNNEQFF
DNA: TGTGCCAGCAGTGACAACAATGAGCAGTTCTTC
V: TRBV25-1
size: .
J: TRBJ2-1
length: 11
D: .

CDR3: CASSLQGATDTQYF
DNA: TGTGCCAGCAGCTTACAGGGGGCCACAGATACGCAGTATTTT
V: TRBV5-6
size: .
J: TRBJ2-3
length: 14
D: TRBD1

CDR3: CASSPRLTLNEQFF
DNA: TGTGCCAGCAGCCCCCGACTTACTCTCAATGAGCAGTTCTTC
V: TRBV7-2
size: .
J: TRBJ2-1
length: 14
D: .

CDR3: CASSLRGGGGNEQYF
DNA: TGTGCCAGCAGTTTACGGGGAGGGGGAGGGAACGAGCAGTACTTC
V: TRBV27
size: .
J: TRBJ2-7
length: 15
D: .

CDR3: CASRDISAAYEQYF
DNA: TGTGCCAGCAGAGATATCTCGGCGGCCTACGAGCAGTACTTC
V: TRBV6-1
size: .
J: TRBJ2-7
length: 14
D: .

CDR3: CAWSEGMNTEAFF
DNA: TGTGCCTGGAGTGAGGGGATGAACACTGAAGCTTTCTTT
V: TRBV30
size: .
J: TRBJ1-1
length: 13
D: .

CDR3: CASKGRGVYEQYF
DNA: TGTGCCAGCAAGGGCAGGGGTGTCTACGAGCAGTACTTC
V: TRBV2
size: .
J: TRBJ2-7
length: 13
D: .